Reported below is one T cell receptor (beta chain). V was shortened by 4 bases and J by 3 bases, with 7 bases between the two germline ends. This CDR3 spans 13 amino acids. Germline CDR1 and CDR2: LGHDT and YNNKEL (reference sequence). The sample is drawn from a study of blood T cell repertoires in COVID-19. Clones were read by immunoSEQ multiplex PCR, and TCRdb kept only the in-frame ones, dropping some. The data contain 150,000 to 200,000 clones, about 93% of them singletons. The clonotype was recovered from a woman aged 45 to 65 with acute or convalescent COVID-19. This rearrangement joins TRBV3-1 (or the pseudogene TRBV3-2) to TRBJ1-5, with D hard to call. Sequenced material: peripheral blood. The CDR3 nucleotides are TGTGCCAGCAGCCCTAAAGACAATCAGCCCCAGCATTTT. This codes for CASSPKDNQPQHF.